This T cell receptor (beta chain) appears in the sequencing data of a study of memory CD4+ T cells and cytomegalovirus serostatus. CDR1 and CDR2 from the germline V gene are LNHDA and SQIVND (reference sequence). This CDR3 spans 15 amino acids. J lost 7 bases, V lost 5 bases, and 8 bases had no gene match. General study results and limits: Median bootstrapped AUC for CMV status was roughly 0.95 originally, approximately 0.91 US-trained. Of 150 to 200 reported CMV TCRbeta sequences, 67 were found in memory CD4+ repertoires.

Only in-frame clones appear in the TCRdb table, and some are missing; sequencing was by immunoSEQ multiplex PCR. The profile shows approximately 56,000 clones, 82% of them singletons. As for this clone: Its antigen is unknown.

The sort gate was single viable CD3+CD4+CD8-CD45RO+ cells for memory CD4+ T cells. CMV serostatus came from serum IgG against pp150, pp28, p38, p52. After thawing, CD4+ T cells were positively selected. The source is an adult in good health and CMV-seronegative. What was sequenced was memory CD4+ T cells from blood. This chain connects TRBV19 to TRBJ1-2; 12 bases fit TRBD1. CDR3 loop: CASSSRDRGRIGYTF. The CDR3 DNA reads TGTGCCAGTAGTTCCCGGGACAGGGGGCGAATTGGCTACACCTTC.